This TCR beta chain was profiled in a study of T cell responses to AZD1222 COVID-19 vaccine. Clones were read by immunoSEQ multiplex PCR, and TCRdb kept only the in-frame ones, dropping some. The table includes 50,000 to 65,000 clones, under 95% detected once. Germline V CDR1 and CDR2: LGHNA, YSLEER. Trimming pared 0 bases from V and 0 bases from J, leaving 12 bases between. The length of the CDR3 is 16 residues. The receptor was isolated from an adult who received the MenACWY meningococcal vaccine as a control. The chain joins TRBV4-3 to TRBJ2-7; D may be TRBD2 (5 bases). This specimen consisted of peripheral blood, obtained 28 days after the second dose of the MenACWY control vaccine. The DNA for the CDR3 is TGCGCCAGCAGCCAAGACTCCGGGATGGGCTCCTACGAGCAGTACTTC. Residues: CASSQDSGMGSYEQYF.